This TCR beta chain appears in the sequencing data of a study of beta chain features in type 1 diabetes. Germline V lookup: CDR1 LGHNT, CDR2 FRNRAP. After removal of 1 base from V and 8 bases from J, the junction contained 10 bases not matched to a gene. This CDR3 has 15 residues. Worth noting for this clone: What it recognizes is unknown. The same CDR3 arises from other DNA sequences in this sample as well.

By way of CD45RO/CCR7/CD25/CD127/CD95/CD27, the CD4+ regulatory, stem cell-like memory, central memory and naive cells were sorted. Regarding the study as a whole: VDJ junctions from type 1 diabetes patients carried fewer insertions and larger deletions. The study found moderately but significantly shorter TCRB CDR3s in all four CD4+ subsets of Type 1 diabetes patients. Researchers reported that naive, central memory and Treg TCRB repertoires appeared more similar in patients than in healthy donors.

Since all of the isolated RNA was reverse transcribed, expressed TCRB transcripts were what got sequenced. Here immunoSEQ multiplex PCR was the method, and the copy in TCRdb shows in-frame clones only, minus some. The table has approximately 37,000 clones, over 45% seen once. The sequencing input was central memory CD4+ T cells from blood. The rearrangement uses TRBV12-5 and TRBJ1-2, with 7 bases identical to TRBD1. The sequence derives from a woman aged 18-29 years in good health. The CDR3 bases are TGTGCTAGTGGTTTGGCGGGACAGAACTATGTGGGCTACACCTTC. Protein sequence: CASGLAGQNYVGYTF.